This is a list of T cell receptor beta chains from one sample in a study of blood T cell repertoires in COVID-19. Data came from immunoSEQ multiplex PCR; TCRdb stores just in-frame clones and leaves some out. The table lists tens of thousands of clones, approximately 86% of them singletons. The sample taken for sequencing was peripheral blood. Source of these receptors: a human donor in a cohort sampled during active COVID-19. Both conserved end residues are part of each CDR3. A D gene is named only where the DNA matches it firmly. Size is omitted from some rows. Given values are once, few, many or a class for expanded clones.

clone size: .; V gene: TRBV7-3; J gene: TRBJ1-2; D gene: .; CDR3 protein: CASSSVSRNYGYTF; CDR3 DNA: TGTGCCAGCAGCTCCGTCTCGAGGAACTATGGCTACACCTTC
clone size: once; V gene: TRBV2; J gene: TRBJ2-1; D gene: TRBD1; CDR3 protein: CASSKTGANNEQFF; CDR3 DNA: TGTGCCAGCAGCAAGACAGGGGCCAACAATGAGCAGTTCTTC
clone size: few; V gene: TRBV2; J gene: TRBJ2-6; D gene: .; CDR3 protein: CASTPELSGANVLTF; CDR3 DNA: TGTGCCAGCACTCCCGAGTTATCTGGGGCCAACGTCCTGACTTTC
clone size: .; V gene: TRBV11-3; J gene: TRBJ1-1; D gene: TRBD1; CDR3 protein: CASSINRGSEAFF; CDR3 DNA: TGTGCCAGCAGCATAAACAGGGGGTCTGAAGCTTTCTTT
clone size: .; V gene: TRBV7-2; J gene: TRBJ2-7; D gene: TRBD2; CDR3 protein: CASSPREGTKQYF; CDR3 DNA: TGTGCCAGCAGCCCCCGAGAGGGGACTAAGCAGTACTTC
clone size: .; V gene: TRBV14; J gene: TRBJ2-2; D gene: TRBD1; CDR3 protein: CASSPTGSVLSGELFF; CDR3 DNA: TGTGCCAGCAGCCCGACAGGGTCCGTCCTTTCCGGGGAGCTGTTTTTT
clone size: .; V gene: TRBV6-5; J gene: TRBJ2-2; D gene: TRBD2; CDR3 protein: CASSYLGGAGELFF; CDR3 DNA: TGTGCCAGCAGTTACCTGGGGGGGGCCGGGGAGCTGTTTTTT
clone size: .; V gene: TRBV28; J gene: TRBJ2-6; D gene: .; CDR3 protein: CASSASSGANVLTF; CDR3 DNA: TGTGCCAGCAGCGCCAGCTCTGGGGCCAACGTCCTGACTTTC
clone size: .; V gene: TRBV24-1; J gene: TRBJ2-5; D gene: .; CDR3 protein: CATSDSYRLQETQYF; CDR3 DNA: TGTGCCACCAGTGACTCCTACAGGCTCCAAGAGACCCAGTACTTC
clone size: .; V gene: TRBV3-1/TRBV3-2; J gene: TRBJ2-1; D gene: .; CDR3 protein: CASSQEYNVEQFF; CDR3 DNA: TGTGCCAGCAGCCAGGAGTACAACGTTGAGCAGTTCTTC
clone size: .; V gene: TRBV12-2; J gene: TRBJ1-3; D gene: .; CDR3 protein: CASRRVAGNTIYF; CDR3 DNA: TGTGCAAGTCGCCGGGTAGCCGGAAACACCATATATTTT
clone size: .; V gene: TRBV7-2; J gene: TRBJ1-1; D gene: .; CDR3 protein: CASSLVRGTEAFF; CDR3 DNA: TGTGCCAGCAGCTTAGTTCGAGGAACTGAAGCTTTCTTT
clone size: .; V gene: TRBV25-1; J gene: TRBJ2-7; D gene: TRBD1; CDR3 protein: CASSVSGTVMAEQYF; CDR3 DNA: TGTGCCAGCAGTGTATCCGGGACAGTGATGGCCGAGCAGTACTTC
clone size: .; V gene: TRBV6-5; J gene: TRBJ1-6; D gene: .; CDR3 protein: CASGTDGNSPLHF; CDR3 DNA: TGTGCCAGCGGGACTGACGGAAATTCACCCCTCCACTTT
clone size: .; V gene: TRBV12-3/TRBV12-4; J gene: TRBJ1-1; D gene: .; CDR3 protein: CASSLRSLEAFF; CDR3 DNA: TGTGCCAGCAGTTTACGGAGTCTTGAAGCTTTCTTT
clone size: .; V gene: TRBV27; J gene: TRBJ2-2; D gene: TRBD1; CDR3 protein: CASRRSRGTTGELFF; CDR3 DNA: TGTGCCAGCAGGAGGAGCAGGGGGACGACCGGGGAGCTGTTTTTT
clone size: many; V gene: TRBV6-5; J gene: TRBJ1-1; D gene: .; CDR3 protein: CASSYSSRGNSEAFF; CDR3 DNA: TGTGCCAGCAGTTACTCGAGTAGGGGGAACTCTGAAGCTTTCTTT
clone size: .; V gene: TRBV28; J gene: TRBJ2-7; D gene: TRBD2; CDR3 protein: CATTMRGSEQYF; CDR3 DNA: TGTGCCACTACAATGCGGGGGAGCGAGCAGTACTTC
clone size: .; V gene: TRBV5-1; J gene: TRBJ1-3; D gene: .; CDR3 protein: CASSSLGGALGNTIYF; CDR3 DNA: TGCGCCAGCAGCTCCCTCGGAGGGGCTCTGGGAAACACCATATATTTT
clone size: once; V gene: TRBV27; J gene: TRBJ2-7; D gene: TRBD2; CDR3 protein: CASRNIAGGPTQYF; CDR3 DNA: TGTGCCAGCAGGAATATAGCGGGAGGGCCTACTCAGTACTTC